Sequencing of this T cell receptor beta chain was carried out in a study of metastatic and nonmetastatic thyroid tumors. Looking at the study overall: Comparison of repertoires was carried out across blood and tumor or nodule tissue from malignant and benign thyroid patients. Study outcomes and limitations: Reported TCR beta diversity, measured in blood and tumor, was significantly higher for malignant thyroid tumors than for benign nodules.

Authors' methods: A classifier for distant metastasis in papillary thyroid cancer was constructed using CDR3 differences observed across clinicopathological groups. TCRdb used MiXCR to call clones anew from the PCR reads. In this record, the V and J calls reflect TCRdb's handling and not the investigators' own analysis. There are 6,500 to 7,000 clones in the sample; about 32% occur only once, and 10% to 15% lies in the top ten. This clone was picked up a small number of times. Its antigen is not identified. All patients were treatment-naive before thyroid surgery. The CDR3 spans 16 residues. V trimming: 3 bases; J trimming: 9 bases; junction bases outside the gene matches: 7. CDR1 is SGHRS and CDR2 is YFSETQ in the germline V gene.

This chain uses TRBV5-1 with TRBJ1-6; TRBD1 agrees at 12 bases. The source material was adjacent normal tissue. The source of this sequence is a female donor with papillary thyroid cancer or a benign thyroid nodule (not recorded which). Some clones in this sample may be carry-over from other donors' samples. The CDR3 region is CASSYGDRGQGSPLHF. The CDR3 coding sequence is TGCGCCAGCAGCTACGGGGACAGGGGGCAGGGTTCACCCCTCCACTTT.